These 9 T cell receptor beta chains were all obtained from the same sample, sequenced in a study of graft-versus-host responses after intestinal transplantation. The antigens of these receptors remain unknown. Method: immunoSEQ multiplex PCR; TCRdb's copy keeps in-frame clones and lacks some. The sample lists some 87,000 clones, over 85% occurring once. Sequencing used unstimulated CD8+ T cells sorted from spleen or lymph node cells, obtained before transplant. The receptors come from a human donor who was the organ donor for an intestinal transplant.

The V gene is TRBV13, the J gene TRBJ2-1, with D possibly being TRBD2 (5 bases). Trimming removed 1 base from V and 7 bases from J, with 17 bases in between. Germline V gene sequence: CDR1 PRHDT, CDR2 FYEKMQ (reference sequence). The CDR3 covers 16 residues. The CDR3 DNA follows: TGTGCCAGCAGCTTAGTACCCGGAGGATTAGTAAATGAGCAGTTCTTC. Translation gives CASSLVPGGLVNEQFF.

The chain joins TRBV9 to TRBJ2-7; TRBD2 aligns across 9 bases. Germline trimming cut 4 bases from V and 6 bases from J; bases unmatched to any gene: 8. The CDR3 runs to 14 residues. CDR1 and CDR2 (germline): SGDLS, YYNGEE. The CDR3 is CASSIVAGDAEQYF. The CDR3, as DNA: TGTGCCAGCAGCATTGTAGCGGGAGATGCCGAGCAGTACTTC. Together with reference TRBV9 and TRBJ2-7, the CDR3 gives the full variable domain: DSGVTQTPKHLITATGQRVTLRCSPRSGDLSVYWYQQSLDQGLQFLIQYYNGEERAKGNILERFSAQQFPDLHSELNLSSLELGDSALYFCASSIVAGDAEQYFGPGTRLTVT.

By proportion, this clone is medium-sized. The chain links TRBV30 to TRBJ2-2, with a possible D match to TRBD1 (5 bases). Germline CDR1 GTSNPN, CDR2 SVGIG (reference sequence). The CDR3 length is 13 residues. CDR3 DNA sequence: TGTGCGCACCTAGGGGAGAACACCGGGGAGCTGTTTTTT. Residues: CAHLGENTGELFF.

The V and J genes are TRBV28 and TRBJ2-2; TRBD2 aligns across 7 bases. The V gene end was trimmed by 4 bases and the J gene end by 7 bases; junction bases not matched to a gene: 6. In germline, CDR1 is MDHEN, CDR2 SYDVKM. The CDR3 loop spans 14 amino acids. CDR3 bases: TGTGCCAGCAGTTCGCGGACTAGAGTCGGGGAGCTGTTTTTT. Its protein product is CASSSRTRVGELFF.

CDR3 in DNA: TGCGCCAGCAGCCACGGACTATTAAAAGGCGAGCAGTACTTC. Its protein is CASSHGLLKGEQYF. The V and J genes are TRBV4-1 and TRBJ2-7, with D perhaps TRBD2 (6 bases). Per the germline V gene, CDR1 is MGHRA and CDR2 is YSYEKL. V gave up 3 bases and J gave up 6 bases, with 15 bases separating them. This CDR3 has 14 residues.

V is TRBV13 and J is TRBJ2-2; possible D gene TRBD1, 5 bases. The length of the CDR3 is 16 residues. V was clipped by 4 bases and J by 3 bases, with 15 bases between them. Germline assignment: CDR1 PRHDT and CDR2 FYEKMQ (reference sequence). For the CDR3, the DNA is TGTGCCAGCAGCTCGGCCACCCAGGGTTACACCGGGGAGCTGTTTTTT. Amino acid sequence: CASSSATQGYTGELFF.

The chain recombines TRBV5-4 with TRBJ2-2; 8 bases agree with TRBD1. The CDR3 length is 14 residues. Germline assignment: CDR1 SGHNT and CDR2 YYREEE (reference sequence). The junction had 1 base not matched to a gene; V was cut back by 4 bases and J by 2 bases. CDR3 in amino acids: CASSGTGNTGELFF. The CDR3 nucleotides read TGTGCCAGCAGCGGGACAGGTAACACCGGGGAGCTGTTTTTT. Based on the CDR3 plus reference TRBV5-4 and TRBJ2-2, the full variable domain is ETGVTQSPTHLIKTRGQQVTLRCSSQSGHNTVSWYQQALGQGPQFIFQYYREEENGRGNFPPRFSGLQFPNYSSELNVNALELDDSALYLCASSGTGNTGELFFGEGSRLTVL.

The V call is TRBV7-6, the J call TRBJ1-1, with unresolved D. CDR3 length equals 12 residues. Germline loops: CDR1 SGHVS, CDR2 FNYEAQ. V was pared by 5 bases and J by 5 bases, with 9 bases between. DNA of the CDR3: TGTGCCAGCAGCCCCCTCGGGACTGAAGCTTTCTTT. Translation: CASSPLGTEAFF.

The CDR3 DNA is TGTGCCAGCAGCTCCCGGAGGGGTGGAAAACTGTTTTTT. Its protein is CASSSRRGGKLFF. The J gene is TRBJ1-4, the V gene TRBV7-6; D may be TRBD1 (5 bases). The CDR3 sequence is 13 residues long. V lost 4 bases, J lost 10 bases, and 13 bases lay in between. From germline, CDR1 is SGHVS and CDR2 FNYEAQ.